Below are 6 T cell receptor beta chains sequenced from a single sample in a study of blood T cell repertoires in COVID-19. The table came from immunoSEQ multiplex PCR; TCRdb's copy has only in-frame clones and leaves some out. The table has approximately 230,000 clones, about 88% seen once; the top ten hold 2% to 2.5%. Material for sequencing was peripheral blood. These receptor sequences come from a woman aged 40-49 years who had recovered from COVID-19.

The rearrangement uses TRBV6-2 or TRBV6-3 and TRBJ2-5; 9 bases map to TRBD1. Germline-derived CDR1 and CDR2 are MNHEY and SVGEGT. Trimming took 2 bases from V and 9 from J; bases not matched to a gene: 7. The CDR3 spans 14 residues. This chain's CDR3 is CASSYLTGGRAQYF. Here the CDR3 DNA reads TGTGCCAGCAGTTACCTCACAGGGGGCAGGGCCCAGTACTTC.

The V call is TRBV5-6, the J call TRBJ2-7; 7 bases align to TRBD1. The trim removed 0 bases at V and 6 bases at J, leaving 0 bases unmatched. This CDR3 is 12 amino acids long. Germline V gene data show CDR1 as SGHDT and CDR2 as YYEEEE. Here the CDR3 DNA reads TGTGCCAGCAGCTTGGACAGGGGCGAGCAGTACTTC. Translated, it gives CASSLDRGEQYF.

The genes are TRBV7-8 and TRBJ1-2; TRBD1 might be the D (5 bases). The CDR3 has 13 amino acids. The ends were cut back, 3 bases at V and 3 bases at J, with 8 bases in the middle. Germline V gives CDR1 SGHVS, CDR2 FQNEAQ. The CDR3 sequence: CASSLGQDYGYTF. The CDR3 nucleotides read TGTGCCAGCAGCTTGGGGCAGGACTATGGCTACACCTTC.

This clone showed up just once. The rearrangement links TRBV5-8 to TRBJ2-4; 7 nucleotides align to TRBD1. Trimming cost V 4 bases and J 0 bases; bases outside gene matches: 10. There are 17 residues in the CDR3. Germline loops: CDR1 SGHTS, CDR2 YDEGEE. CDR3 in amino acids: CASSLPLGTAAKNIQYF. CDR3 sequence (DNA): TGTGCCAGCAGCCTGCCCCTGGGGACAGCAGCCAAAAACATTCAGTACTTC. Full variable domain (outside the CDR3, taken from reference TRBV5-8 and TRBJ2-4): EAGVTQSPTHLIKTRGQQATLRCSPISGHTSVYWYQQALGLGLQFLLWYDEGEERNRGNFPPRFSGRQFPNYSSELNVNALELEDSALYLCASSLPLGTAAKNIQYFGAGTRLSVL.

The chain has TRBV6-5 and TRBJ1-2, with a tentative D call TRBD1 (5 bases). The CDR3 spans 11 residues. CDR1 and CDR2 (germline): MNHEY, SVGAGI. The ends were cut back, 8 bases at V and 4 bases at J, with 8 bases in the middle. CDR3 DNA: TGTGCCAGCGTAGACAGCTATGGCTACACCTTC. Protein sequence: CASVDSYGYTF.

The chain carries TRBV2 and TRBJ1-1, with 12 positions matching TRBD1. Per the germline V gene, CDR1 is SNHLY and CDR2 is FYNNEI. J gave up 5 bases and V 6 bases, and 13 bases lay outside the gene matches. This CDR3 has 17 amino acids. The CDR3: CASRAGQGAKLGTEAFF. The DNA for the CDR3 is TGTGCCAGCAGGGCGGGACAGGGGGCGAAACTGGGAACTGAAGCTTTCTTT.